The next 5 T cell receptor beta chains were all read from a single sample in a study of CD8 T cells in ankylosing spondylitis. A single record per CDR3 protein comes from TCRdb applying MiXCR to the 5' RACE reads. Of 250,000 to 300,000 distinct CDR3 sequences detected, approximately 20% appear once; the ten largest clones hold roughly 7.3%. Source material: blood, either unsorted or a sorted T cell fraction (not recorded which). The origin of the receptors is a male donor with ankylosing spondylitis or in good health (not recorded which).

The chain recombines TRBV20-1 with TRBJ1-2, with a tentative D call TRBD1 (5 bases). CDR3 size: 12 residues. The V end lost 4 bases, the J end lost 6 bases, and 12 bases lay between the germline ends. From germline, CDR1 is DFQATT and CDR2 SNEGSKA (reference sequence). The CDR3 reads CSATGIEDGYTF. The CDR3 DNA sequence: TGCAGTGCTACAGGGATCGAGGATGGCTACACCTTC.

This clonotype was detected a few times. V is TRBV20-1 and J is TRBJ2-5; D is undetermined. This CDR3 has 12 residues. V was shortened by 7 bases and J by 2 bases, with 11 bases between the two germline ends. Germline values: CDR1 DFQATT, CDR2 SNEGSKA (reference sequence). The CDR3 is CSVIDHQETQYF. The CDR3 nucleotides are TGCAGTGTTATCGACCATCAAGAGACCCAGTACTTC.

CDR3 DNA sequence: TGTGCCAGCAACGGGGGGCTGGGTGAGACCCAGTACTTC. Amino acids: CASNGGLGETQYF. The chain links TRBV12-3 or TRBV12-4 to TRBJ2-5; possible D gene TRBD2, 7 bases. The CDR3 spans 13 residues. Trimming pared 7 bases from V and 5 bases from J, leaving 14 bases between.

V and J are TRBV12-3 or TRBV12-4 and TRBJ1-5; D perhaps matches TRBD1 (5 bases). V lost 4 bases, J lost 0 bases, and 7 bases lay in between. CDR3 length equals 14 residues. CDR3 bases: TGTGCCAGCAGTTCACAGGATAGCAATCAGCCCCAGCATTTT. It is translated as CASSSQDSNQPQHF.

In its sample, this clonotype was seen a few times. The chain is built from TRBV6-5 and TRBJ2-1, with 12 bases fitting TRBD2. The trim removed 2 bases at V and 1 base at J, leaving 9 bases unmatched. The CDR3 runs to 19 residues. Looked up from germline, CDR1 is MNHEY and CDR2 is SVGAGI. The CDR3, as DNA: TGTGCCAGCAGTTACCTAGCGGGGGGGCTAAGGCCTTCCTACAATGAGCAGTTCTTC. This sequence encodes CASSYLAGGLRPSYNEQFF.